The 21 T cell receptor beta chains below all came from one sample that was sequenced in a study of shared clonotypes between healthy human individuals (dated by TCRdb to 2020 to 2021). Libraries were prepared through the immunoSEQ multiplex PCR assay. TCRdb re-hosts the immuneACCESS table, in-frame sequences only. Its copies lack some clones; in the studies checked, an unresolved V gene accounts for under half of them, and the cause for the rest is not known. Counted in this sample were 2.5 million or so clones; about 92% of them appeared once. The ten largest clonotypes hold 0.11% to 0.15% of the sample. Material: naive CD4+ T cells sorted from blood. The intended sense of this specimen's cell subset or site label: CD45RA+ positively selected. All receptors come from a man younger than 35 in good health.

J is TRBJ2-5 and V is TRBV30; either TRBD1 or TRBD2 may supply D (6 bases each). The CDR3 consists of 14 residues. V lost 3 bases, J lost 5 bases, and 16 bases lay in between. Germline CDR1 is GTSNPN and CDR2 is SVGIG (reference sequence). CDR3 nucleotide sequence: TGTGCCTGGAGCGATCTACGGGGGCTCGAGACCCAGTACTTC. It codes for CAWSDLRGLETQYF. The complete variable domain, with remaining parts taken from reference TRBV30 and TRBJ2-5, reads SQTIHQWPATLVQPVGSPLSLECTVEGTSNPNLYWYRQAAGRGLQLLFYSVGIGQISSEVPQNLSASRPQDRQFILSSKKLLLSDSGFYLCAWSDLRGLETQYFGPGTRLLVL.

The V gene is TRBV30, the J gene TRBJ2-2, with D possibly being TRBD1 or TRBD2 (6 bases each). Germline loops: CDR1 GTSNPN, CDR2 SVGIG (reference sequence). This CDR3 is 15 amino acids long. The V end lost 6 bases, the J end lost 4 bases, and 18 bases lay between the germline ends. CDR3 sequence reads: CACGSDRRLTGELFF. CDR3 sequence (DNA): TGTGCCTGCGGGAGTGACAGGAGACTCACCGGGGAGCTGTTTTTT.

The rearrangement joins TRBV5-4 to TRBJ2-7; D gene ambiguous. The V and J ends lost 0 bases and 0 bases respectively, with 10 bases between them. Germline V gene data show CDR1 as SGHNT and CDR2 as YYREEE (reference sequence). CDR3 length: 15 amino acids. This CDR3 is CASSLGDPSSYEQYF. DNA for the CDR3: TGTGCCAGCAGCTTGGGAGACCCCAGCTCCTACGAGCAGTACTTC.

The V call is TRBV28, the J call TRBJ1-5; no definite D call. V shed 4 bases and J shed 2 bases, with 9 bases lying between them. Looked up from germline, CDR1 is MDHEN and CDR2 is SYDVKM. This CDR3 has 14 residues. CDR3: CASSWGLGNQPQHF. For the CDR3, the DNA is TGTGCCAGCAGTTGGGGTTTAGGCAATCAGCCCCAGCATTTT.

Comment on this clone: Different DNA sequences within this sample yield the same CDR3. V usage is TRBV2 and J usage is TRBJ2-2; TRBD1 aligns across 8 bases. V dropped 6 bases and J dropped 1; count of bases not matched to a gene: 4. The germline CDR1 and CDR2 sequences are SNHLY and FYNNEI. The length of the CDR3 is 15 residues. The CDR3: CASRPGTGNTGELFF. The CDR3 nucleotides read TGTGCCAGCAGACCCGGGACAGGGAACACCGGGGAGCTGTTTTTT.

This chain connects TRBV6-1 to TRBJ2-7, with a weak D call TRBD1 (5 bases). The CDR3 is 14 amino acids. Trimming took off 7 bases at V and 2 bases at J, with 15 bases between the two ends. CDR1 and CDR2 from the germline V gene are MNHNS and SASEGT. As DNA, the CDR3 is TGTGCCAGCAAGGGTTTGGCAGGGCCCTACGAGCAGTACTTC. Protein product: CASKGLAGPYEQYF.

A word on this clone: The sample holds other DNA sequences that translate to the same CDR3. The chain uses TRBV18 and TRBJ2-5, with D unclear. Deletions cut 2 bases from V and 1 base from J, with 5 bases between. The CDR3 has 13 amino acids. Germline CDR1 is KGHSH and CDR2 is LQKENI. Here the CDR3 DNA reads TGTGCCAGCTCACCAGGCTTCCAAGAGACCCAGTACTTC. Amino acids: CASSPGFQETQYF. The full variable domain, in which reference TRBV18 and TRBJ2-5 provide the parts outside the CDR3, is NAGVMQNPRHLVRRRGQEARLRCSPMKGHSHVYWYRQLPEEGLKFMVYLQKENIIDESGMPKERFSAEFPKEGPSILRIQQVVRGDSAAYFCASSPGFQETQYFGPGTRLLVL.

The V and J genes are TRBV30 and TRBJ1-5, with a weak D call TRBD1 (6 bases). Germline CDR1 and CDR2: GTSNPN and SVGIG (reference sequence). V lost 0 bases, J lost 4 bases, and 10 bases lay in between. The CDR3 has 14 residues. CDR3 residues: CAWSVVRGNQPQHF. The CDR3 region has the DNA TGTGCCTGGAGTGTAGTAAGGGGGAATCAGCCCCAGCATTTT.

The rearrangement uses TRBV5-4 and TRBJ2-2, with D perhaps matching TRBD1 or TRBD2 (5 bases each). The CDR3 has 15 residues. V was clipped by 2 bases and J by 3 bases, with 11 bases between them. Germline V gene lookup returns CDR1 SGHNT and CDR2 YYREEE (reference sequence). The CDR3 coding sequence is TGTGCCAGCAGCTTTGAGGGGCCAGACACCGGGGAGCTGTTTTTT. As protein: CASSFEGPDTGELFF. The variable domain in full, with the rest retrieved from reference TRBV5-4 and TRBJ2-2, is ETGVTQSPTHLIKTRGQQVTLRCSSQSGHNTVSWYQQALGQGPQFIFQYYREEENGRGNFPPRFSGLQFPNYSSELNVNALELDDSALYLCASSFEGPDTGELFFGEGSRLTVL.

Only one count was recorded for this clone. This CDR3 is CASSVTASDLGGYTF. CDR3 sequence (DNA): TGTGCCAGCAGCGTAACGGCCTCCGACCTAGGTGGCTACACCTTC. The chain uses TRBV9 and TRBJ1-2; D gene ambiguous. The CDR3 extends over 15 amino acids. Looked up from germline, CDR1 is SGDLS and CDR2 is YYNGEE. The germline V and J ends were trimmed by 1 base and 7 bases, with 17 bases remaining between them.

J is TRBJ2-7 and V is TRBV19, with 7 bases that match TRBD1. The CDR3 has 13 residues. The V gene's germline CDR1 is LNHDA and CDR2 SQIVND (reference sequence). V was clipped by 3 bases and J by 5 bases; unmatched bases: 4. This CDR3 reads CASSIIQGNEQYF. Here the CDR3 DNA reads TGTGCCAGTAGTATTATACAGGGGAACGAGCAGTACTTC.

V and J are TRBV7-9 and TRBJ2-3; D might be TRBD2 (5 bases). Germline CDR1 reads SEHNR; CDR2 reads FQNEAQ (reference sequence). CDR3 length: 14 residues. V was cut by 5 bases and J by 4 bases, with 13 bases left in between. In nucleotides, the CDR3 is TGTGCCAGCAGCCCCGGGAAAGGTGCAGATACGCAGTATTTT. It translates to CASSPGKGADTQYF. Full variable domain (outside the CDR3, taken from reference TRBV7-9 and TRBJ2-3): DTGVSQNPRHKITKRGQNVTFRCDPISEHNRLYWYRQTLGQGPEFLTYFQNEAQLEKSRLLSDRFSAERPKGSFSTLEIQRTEQGDSAMYLCASSPGKGADTQYFGPGTRLTVL.

The J gene is TRBJ1-4, the V gene TRBV18; the match to TRBD1 covers 9 bases. Germline V gene sequence: CDR1 KGHSH, CDR2 LQKENI. The CDR3 sequence is 15 residues long. J was trimmed by 10 bases and V by 6 bases; bases with no gene match: 12. CDR3 DNA: TGTGCCAGCTCGCAGAACGTACCGGGACAGGGAAAACTGTTTTTT. It specifies CASSQNVPGQGKLFF.

The chain is built from TRBV7-3 and TRBJ2-1, with D perhaps given as TRBD1 or TRBD2 (5 bases each). V lost 6 bases to trimming and J lost 4 bases, with 10 bases between them. CDR1 SGHTA and CDR2 FQGTGA come from the germline V gene. The CDR3 is 13 amino acids. The CDR3 DNA is TGTGCCAGCAGGGGACCACAGTACAATGAGCAGTTCTTC. It encodes CASRGPQYNEQFF.

This CDR3 is CASRTSGRPGQYF. Written as DNA, the CDR3 is TGTGCCAGCCGGACTAGCGGGAGGCCGGGGCAGTACTTC. V gene TRBV6-5 combines with J gene TRBJ2-7; 14 positions match TRBD2. The CDR3 is 13 residues long. The V and J ends lost 8 bases and 9 bases, in that order; junction bases with no gene match: 6. Germline loops: CDR1 MNHEY, CDR2 SVGAGI.

The chain joins TRBV7-6 to TRBJ2-5; D gene unclear. This CDR3 has 15 residues. Trimming pared 5 bases from V and 3 bases from J, leaving 16 bases between. Germline CDR1 SGHVS, CDR2 FNYEAQ. The CDR3 DNA reads TGTGCCAGCAGCCGGAATTCTGGGTTGAAAGAGACCCAGTACTTC. It translates to CASSRNSGLKETQYF.

V usage is TRBV6-5 and J usage is TRBJ1-2, with 8 bases fitting TRBD1. The CDR3 runs to 13 residues. Germline values: CDR1 MNHEY, CDR2 SVGAGI. The J segment lost 8 bases and the V segment lost 6 bases, leaving 8 bases of the junction unmatched. CDR3 DNA sequence: TGTGCCAGCAGAGGACAGGGTAGTAACGGCTACACCTTC. Its protein product is CASRGQGSNGYTF.

Worth noting for this clone: Distinct nucleotide sequences in the sample also encode this CDR3. V is TRBV10-3 and J is TRBJ2-7, with D unresolved. Trimming left V 2 bases short and J 6 bases short, with 5 bases between. The CDR3 length is 11 residues. The V gene's germline CDR1 is ENHRY and CDR2 SYGVKD. The CDR3 is CAISEGVEQYF. For the CDR3, the DNA is TGTGCCATCAGTGAGGGGGTCGAGCAGTACTTC.

This clone appeared a single time. CDR3 sequence (DNA): TGTGCCAGCAGTGAAACTCCTCTAGGGTATGAGCAGTTCTTC. It encodes CASSETPLGYEQFF. The chain links TRBV6-1 to TRBJ2-1, with D uncertain. V was clipped by 2 bases and J by 8 bases, with 13 bases between them. The CDR3 sequence is 14 residues long. Per the germline V gene, CDR1 is MNHNS and CDR2 is SASEGT.

This chain uses TRBV28 with TRBJ2-7; no reliable D call. The V and J ends lost 5 bases and 1 base respectively, with 12 bases between them. This CDR3 has 14 residues. Germline V lookup: CDR1 MDHEN, CDR2 SYDVKM. The CDR3 sequence: CASSGPRASYEQYF. The DNA of the CDR3 is TGTGCCAGCAGTGGCCCCCGGGCGTCCTACGAGCAGTACTTC.

As regards this clone: Other DNA sequences within the sample encode an identical CDR3. The rearrangement uses TRBV29-1 and TRBJ2-2; D remains ambiguous. The CDR3 is 11 amino acids. The V end was cut by 6 bases, the J end by 3 bases, with 5 bases between. Germline CDR1 SQVTM, CDR2 ANQGSEA. CDR3 nucleotides: TGCAGCGTGTCCGACACCGGGGAGCTGTTTTTT. It codes for CSVSDTGELFF.